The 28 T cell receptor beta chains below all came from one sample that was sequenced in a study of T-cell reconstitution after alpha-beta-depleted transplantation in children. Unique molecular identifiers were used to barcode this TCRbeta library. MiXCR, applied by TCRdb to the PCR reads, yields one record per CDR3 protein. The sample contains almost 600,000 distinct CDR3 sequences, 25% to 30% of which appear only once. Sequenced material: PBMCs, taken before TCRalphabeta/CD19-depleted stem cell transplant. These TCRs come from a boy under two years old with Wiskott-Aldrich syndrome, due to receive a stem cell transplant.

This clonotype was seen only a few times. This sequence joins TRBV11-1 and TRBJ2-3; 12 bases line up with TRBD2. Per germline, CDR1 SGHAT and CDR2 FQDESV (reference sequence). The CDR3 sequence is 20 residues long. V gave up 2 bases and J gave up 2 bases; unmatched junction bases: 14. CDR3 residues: CASSLTLSSGRASFTDTQYF. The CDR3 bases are TGTGCCAGCAGCTTAACCCTATCTAGCGGGAGGGCCAGCTTCACAGATACGCAGTATTTT.

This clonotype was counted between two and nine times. CDR3 sequence (DNA): TGTGCCAGCAGCGCACTCTTGGACGGGGCGCGTGAGCAGTTCTTC. This encodes CASSALLDGAREQFF. The chain combines TRBV9 with TRBJ2-1; D is perhaps TRBD1 or TRBD2 (5 bases each). CDR1 is SGDLS and CDR2 is YYNGEE in the germline V gene. The V and J ends lost 3 bases and 9 bases respectively, with 19 bases between them. CDR3 length: 15 residues.

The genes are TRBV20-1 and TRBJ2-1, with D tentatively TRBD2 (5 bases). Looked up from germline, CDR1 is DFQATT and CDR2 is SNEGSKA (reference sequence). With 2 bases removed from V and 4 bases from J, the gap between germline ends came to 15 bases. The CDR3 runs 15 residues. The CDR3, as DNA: TGCAGTGCTAGACGTAGCGAGAGCTCGTACAATGAGCAGTTCTTC. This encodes CSARRSESSYNEQFF.

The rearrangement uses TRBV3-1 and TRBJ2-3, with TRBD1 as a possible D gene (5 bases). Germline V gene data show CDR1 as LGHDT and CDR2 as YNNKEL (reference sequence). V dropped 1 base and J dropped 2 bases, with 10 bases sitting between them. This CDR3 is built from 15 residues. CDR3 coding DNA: TGTGCCAGCAGCCAAGGAATAGGGGACACAGATACGCAGTATTTT. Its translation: CASSQGIGDTDTQYF.

The CDR3 region is CASTRTSGGQETQYF. CDR3 DNA: TGTGCCAGCACCAGGACTAGCGGGGGCCAAGAGACCCAGTACTTC. This chain uses TRBV13 with TRBJ2-5; TRBD2 matches 13 bases. The CDR3 length is 15 residues. Germline trimming cut 7 bases from V and 1 base from J; bases unmatched to any gene: 3. The germline gives CDR1 PRHDT, CDR2 FYEKMQ (reference sequence).

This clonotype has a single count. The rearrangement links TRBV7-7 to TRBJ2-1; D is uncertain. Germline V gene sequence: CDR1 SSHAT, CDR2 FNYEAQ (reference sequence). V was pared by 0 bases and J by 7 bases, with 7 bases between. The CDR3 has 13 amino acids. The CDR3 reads CASSLAMGNEQFF. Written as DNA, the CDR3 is TGTGCCAGCAGCTTAGCGATGGGAAATGAGCAGTTCTTC.

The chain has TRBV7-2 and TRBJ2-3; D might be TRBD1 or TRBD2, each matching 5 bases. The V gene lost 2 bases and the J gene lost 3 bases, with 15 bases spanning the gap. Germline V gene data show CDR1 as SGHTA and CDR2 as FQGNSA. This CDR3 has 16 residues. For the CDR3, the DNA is TGTGCCAGCAGCTTAACAGGCGGGCTGCCTACAGATACGCAGTATTTT. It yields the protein CASSLTGGLPTDTQYF.

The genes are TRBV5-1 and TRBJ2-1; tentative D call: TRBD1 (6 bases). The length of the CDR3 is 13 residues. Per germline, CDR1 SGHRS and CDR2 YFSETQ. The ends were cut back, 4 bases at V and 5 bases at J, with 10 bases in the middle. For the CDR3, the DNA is TGCGCCAGCAGCGACAGGAGAAACAATGAGCAGTTCTTC. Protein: CASSDRRNNEQFF.

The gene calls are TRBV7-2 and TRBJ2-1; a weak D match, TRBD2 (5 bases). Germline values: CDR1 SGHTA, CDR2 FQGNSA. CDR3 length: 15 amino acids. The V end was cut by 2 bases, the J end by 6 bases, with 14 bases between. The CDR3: CASSLHRTPTNEQFF. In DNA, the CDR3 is TGTGCCAGCAGCTTACATCGGACTCCAACCAATGAGCAGTTCTTC.

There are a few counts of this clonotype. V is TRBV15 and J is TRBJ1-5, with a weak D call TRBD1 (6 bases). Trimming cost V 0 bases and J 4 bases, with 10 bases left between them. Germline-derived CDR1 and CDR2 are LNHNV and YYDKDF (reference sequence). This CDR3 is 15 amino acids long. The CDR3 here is CATSRDTGNNQPQHF. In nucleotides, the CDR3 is TGTGCCACCAGCAGAGATACAGGGAATAATCAGCCCCAGCATTTT.

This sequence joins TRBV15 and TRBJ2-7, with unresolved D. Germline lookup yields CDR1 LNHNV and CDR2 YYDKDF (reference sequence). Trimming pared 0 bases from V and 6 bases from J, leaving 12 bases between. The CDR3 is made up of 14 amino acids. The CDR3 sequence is CATSRDGLSGEQYF. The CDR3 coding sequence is TGTGCCACCAGCAGAGATGGCCTATCGGGCGAGCAGTACTTC.

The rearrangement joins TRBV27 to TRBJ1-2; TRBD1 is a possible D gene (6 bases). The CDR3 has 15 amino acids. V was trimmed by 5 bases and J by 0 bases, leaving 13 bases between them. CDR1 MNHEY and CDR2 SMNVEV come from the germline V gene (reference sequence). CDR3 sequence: CASSVGHPANYGYTF. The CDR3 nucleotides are TGTGCCAGCAGTGTGGGACACCCAGCTAACTATGGCTACACCTTC.

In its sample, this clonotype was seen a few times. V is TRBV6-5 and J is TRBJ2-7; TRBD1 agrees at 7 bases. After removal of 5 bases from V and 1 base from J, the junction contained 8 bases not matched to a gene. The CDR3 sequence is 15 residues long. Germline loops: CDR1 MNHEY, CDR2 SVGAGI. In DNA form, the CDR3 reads TGTGCCAGCAGTACGGGTGGCAGGGGGTCCTACGAGCAGTACTTC. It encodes CASSTGGRGSYEQYF.

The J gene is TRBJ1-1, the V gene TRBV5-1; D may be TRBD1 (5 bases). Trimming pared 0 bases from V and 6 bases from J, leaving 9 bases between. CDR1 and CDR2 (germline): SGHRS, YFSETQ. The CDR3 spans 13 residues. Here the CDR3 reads CASSLAGISEAFF. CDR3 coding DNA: TGCGCCAGCAGCTTGGCAGGGATCTCTGAAGCTTTCTTT.

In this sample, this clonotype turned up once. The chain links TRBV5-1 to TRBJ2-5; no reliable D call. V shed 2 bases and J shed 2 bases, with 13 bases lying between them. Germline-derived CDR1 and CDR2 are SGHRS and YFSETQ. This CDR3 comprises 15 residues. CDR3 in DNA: TGCGCCAGCAGCTTCACGTCGAGACGACAAGAGACCCAGTACTTC. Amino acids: CASSFTSRRQETQYF.

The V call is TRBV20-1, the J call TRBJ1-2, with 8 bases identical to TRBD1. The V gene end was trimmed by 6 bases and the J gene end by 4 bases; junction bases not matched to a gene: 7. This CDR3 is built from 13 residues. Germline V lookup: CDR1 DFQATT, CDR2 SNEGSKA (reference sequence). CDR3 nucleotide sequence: TGCAGTGCCGCAACAGGGGGATTCTATGGCTACACCTTC. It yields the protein CSAATGGFYGYTF.

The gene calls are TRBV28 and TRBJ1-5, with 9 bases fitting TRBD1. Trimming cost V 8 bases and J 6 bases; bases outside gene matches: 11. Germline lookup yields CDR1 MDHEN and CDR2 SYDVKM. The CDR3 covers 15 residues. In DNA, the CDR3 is TGTGCCAGCCGTTCCTACAGGGGGCGAAGTCAGCCCCAGCATTTT. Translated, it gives CASRSYRGRSQPQHF.

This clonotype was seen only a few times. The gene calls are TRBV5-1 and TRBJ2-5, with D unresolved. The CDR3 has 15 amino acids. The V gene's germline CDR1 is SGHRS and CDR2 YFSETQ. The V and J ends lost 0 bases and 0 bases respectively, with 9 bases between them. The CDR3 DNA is TGCGCCAGCAGCTTGGGATATCTCTACCAAGAGACCCAGTACTTC. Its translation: CASSLGYLYQETQYF.

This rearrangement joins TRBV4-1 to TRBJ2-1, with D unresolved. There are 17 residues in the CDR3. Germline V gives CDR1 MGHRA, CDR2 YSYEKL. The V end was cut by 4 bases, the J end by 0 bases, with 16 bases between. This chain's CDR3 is CASSLGFGEDSYNEQFF. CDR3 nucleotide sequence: TGCGCCAGCAGCCTCGGGTTTGGAGAAGACTCCTACAATGAGCAGTTCTTC.

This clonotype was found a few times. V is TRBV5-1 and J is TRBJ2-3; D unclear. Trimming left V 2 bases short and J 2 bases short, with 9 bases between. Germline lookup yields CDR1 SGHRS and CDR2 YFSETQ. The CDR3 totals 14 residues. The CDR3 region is CASSFSPNTDTQYF. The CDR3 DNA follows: TGCGCCAGCAGCTTTAGTCCCAACACAGATACGCAGTATTTT.

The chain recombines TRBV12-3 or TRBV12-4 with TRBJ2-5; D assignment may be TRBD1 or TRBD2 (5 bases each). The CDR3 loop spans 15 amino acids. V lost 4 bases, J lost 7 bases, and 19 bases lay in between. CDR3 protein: CASSSGSVDGGTQYF. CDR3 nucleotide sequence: TGTGCCAGCAGTTCAGGATCTGTTGATGGGGGGACCCAGTACTTC.

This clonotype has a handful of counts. CDR3 sequence reads: CASSPQEARAEAFF. The CDR3 DNA follows: TGCGCCAGCAGCCCGCAGGAGGCAAGGGCTGAAGCTTTCTTT. This sequence joins TRBV5-1 and TRBJ1-1; D is ambiguous. This CDR3 has 14 residues. The germline V gene encodes CDR1 SGHRS and CDR2 YFSETQ. The ends were cut back, 4 bases at V and 6 bases at J, with 16 bases in the middle.

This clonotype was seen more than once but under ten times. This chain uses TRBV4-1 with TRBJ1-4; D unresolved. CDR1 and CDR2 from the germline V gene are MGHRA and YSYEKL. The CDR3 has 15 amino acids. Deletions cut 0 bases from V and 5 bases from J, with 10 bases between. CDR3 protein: CASSQDQAHNEKLFF. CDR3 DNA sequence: TGCGCCAGCAGCCAAGATCAAGCTCACAATGAAAAACTGTTTTTT.

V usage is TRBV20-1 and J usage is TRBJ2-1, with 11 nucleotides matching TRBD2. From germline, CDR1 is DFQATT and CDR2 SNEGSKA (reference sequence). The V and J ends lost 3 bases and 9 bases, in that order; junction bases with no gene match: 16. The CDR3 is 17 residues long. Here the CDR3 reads CSASVSPRLAGTVEQFF. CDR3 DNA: TGCAGTGCTAGTGTTTCCCCCCGACTAGCGGGAACGGTTGAGCAGTTCTTC.

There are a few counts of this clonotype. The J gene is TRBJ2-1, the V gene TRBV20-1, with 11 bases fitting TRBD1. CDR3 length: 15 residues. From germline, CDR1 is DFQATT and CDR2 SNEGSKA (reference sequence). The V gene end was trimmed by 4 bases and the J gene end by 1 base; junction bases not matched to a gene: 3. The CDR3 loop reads CSATGTGGSYNEQFF. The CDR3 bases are TGCAGTGCTACCGGGACAGGGGGTTCCTACAATGAGCAGTTCTTC.

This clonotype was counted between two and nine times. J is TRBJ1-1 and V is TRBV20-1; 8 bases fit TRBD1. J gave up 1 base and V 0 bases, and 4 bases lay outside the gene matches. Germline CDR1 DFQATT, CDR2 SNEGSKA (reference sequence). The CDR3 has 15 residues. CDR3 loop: CSARDRTGKNTEAFF. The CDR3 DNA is TGCAGTGCTAGAGACCGGACAGGGAAGAACACTGAAGCTTTCTTT.

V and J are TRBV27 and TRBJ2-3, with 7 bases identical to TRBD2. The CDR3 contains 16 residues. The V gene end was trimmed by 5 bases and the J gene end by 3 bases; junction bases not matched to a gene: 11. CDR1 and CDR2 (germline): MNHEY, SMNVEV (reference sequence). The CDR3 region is CASSPDVGRATDTQYF. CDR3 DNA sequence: TGTGCCAGCAGTCCCGACGTTGGGAGGGCTACAGATACGCAGTATTTT.

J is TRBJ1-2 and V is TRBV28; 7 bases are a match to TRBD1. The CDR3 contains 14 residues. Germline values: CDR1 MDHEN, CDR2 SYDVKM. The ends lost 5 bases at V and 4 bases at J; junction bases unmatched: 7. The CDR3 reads CASSPSGGLYGYTF. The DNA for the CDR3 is TGTGCCAGCAGTCCCTCAGGGGGGCTCTATGGCTACACCTTC.